This TCR beta chain came from a study of cytomegalovirus exposure and HLA in healthy donors. The CDR3 totals 17 residues. V lost 1 base, J lost 11 bases, and 21 bases stayed unmatched. Looked up from germline, CDR1 is GTSNPN and CDR2 is SVGIG (reference sequence). Primers for the PCR totalled 60 Vbeta and 13 Jbeta. Generated by immunoSEQ multiplex PCR, the TCRdb table keeps only in-frame clones and is missing some. The sample contains about 200,000 clones, almost 80% of which appear only once. Nominally healthy donors were sampled, though unrecorded immune exposures were likely. Study outcomes and limitations: Later, an analysis found that common viral pathogens appeared to be linked with several of the most significant clusters. According to a later analysis, most TCR beta chains associated with CMV appeared HLA-restricted.

Notes on this clone: Its specificity is not known.

The chain uses TRBV30 and TRBJ2-5; 8 positions match TRBD2. This clonotype was sampled from a man between 18 and 29 years old in good health and CMV-seronegative. The specimen was PBMCs. DNA for the CDR3: TGTGCCTGGAGTGAACGCCTAAGCGGGAGCCGATCTTGGGAGCAGTACTTC. Amino acids: CAWSERLSGSRSWEQYF.